The present T cell receptor (beta chain) was sequenced within a study of cytomegalovirus exposure and HLA in healthy donors. Study results and caveats: Later, an analysis showed that TCR beta chains associated with HLA were more clonally expanded than others that were equally common. Roughly uniform sequencing depth across donors was assumed, possibly incorrectly. In a later analysis, productive TCRs from donors in an Asian-associated ancestry cluster reportedly carried fewer N-insertions than the cohort mean.

Trimming took off 8 bases at V and 7 bases at J, with 15 bases between the two ends. Germline V gene data show CDR1 as MNHEY and CDR2 as SVGAGI. The CDR3 covers 13 residues. PCR was performed using 60 Vbeta and 13 Jbeta primers. This table comes from immunoSEQ multiplex PCR, and its TCRdb copy is limited to in-frame clones, with some not included. The sample includes 170,000 or so clones, 80% of them seen just once. On this clone itself: Its antigen is currently unknown.

The clonotype comes from a man aged 25-40 years in good health and CMV-seropositive. Sequencing input: PBMCs. V and J are TRBV6-5 and TRBJ2-1, with D possibly matching TRBD2 (6 bases). DNA of the CDR3: TGTGCCAGCCGACGCGGGGTGATAAATGAGCAGTTCTTC. Its translation: CASRRGVINEQFF.